What follows are 23 T cell receptor beta chains derived from one specimen sequenced in a study of beta chain features in type 1 diabetes. Sequenced material consisted of expressed TCRB transcripts (all of the isolated RNA was reverse transcribed). Sequencing was performed with immunoSEQ multiplex PCR; in TCRdb, only in-frame clones are kept and a portion is missing. The repertoire holds around 320,000 clones, with about 15% as singletons. Specimen: central memory CD4+ T cells from blood. The source is a man aged 30-40 years in good health.

This clone was observed a handful of times. V is TRBV6-1 and J is TRBJ2-5; D ambiguous. This CDR3 comprises 15 residues. Trimming took 7 bases from V and 4 from J, leaving 19 bases between them. The V gene's germline CDR1 is MNHNS and CDR2 SASEGT. CDR3 DNA sequence: TGTGCCAGCATGATCCCGGCGGTGCCCCGAGAGACCCAGTACTTC. Its protein product is CASMIPAVPRETQYF.

This clone was detected only a few times. The genes are TRBV7-2 and TRBJ1-2; 7 bases fit TRBD1. The V gene end was trimmed by 0 bases and the J gene end by 0 bases; junction bases not matched to a gene: 16. This CDR3 is 20 amino acids long. Germline V gene lookup returns CDR1 SGHTA and CDR2 FQGNSA. The CDR3 loop is CASSLALRGTRDSPNYGYTF. The CDR3 DNA reads TGTGCCAGCAGCTTAGCGCTAAGAGGGACCCGGGACAGTCCTAACTATGGCTACACCTTC.

This clone was detected only a few times. This rearrangement joins TRBV2 to TRBJ1-6; D is unclear. With 5 bases removed from V and 10 bases from J, the gap between germline ends came to 18 bases. The CDR3 runs to 15 residues. Germline-derived CDR1 and CDR2 are SNHLY and FYNNEI. The CDR3 coding sequence is TGTGCCAGCAGTTCGCTCGCCGACTCGCGGTCACCCCTCCACTTT. This translates into CASSSLADSRSPLHF.

This clone was counted only a few times. The CDR3 spells CASSPQGATDTQYF. The DNA for the CDR3 is TGTGCCAGCAGCCCTCAGGGGGCCACAGATACGCAGTATTTT. The V and J genes are TRBV7-9 and TRBJ2-3; the match to TRBD1 covers 8 bases. CDR3 length: 14 amino acids. J was trimmed by 2 bases and V by 5 bases; bases with no gene match: 3. Germline V gene sequence: CDR1 SEHNR, CDR2 FQNEAQ (reference sequence).

This clone came up a few times. The V call is TRBV2, the J call TRBJ1-2; D is unclear. V was cut by 5 bases and J by 4 bases, with 11 bases left in between. The CDR3 loop spans 13 amino acids. Germline CDR1 SNHLY, CDR2 FYNNEI. The CDR3 reads CASSPGESYGYTF. CDR3 bases: TGTGCCAGCAGTCCCGGGGAGAGCTATGGCTACACCTTC.

This clone was seen a handful of times. The chain carries TRBV9 and TRBJ2-7, with 9 bases identical to TRBD1. V lost 4 bases, J lost 6 bases, and 5 bases stayed unmatched. The germline V gene encodes CDR1 SGDLS and CDR2 YYNGEE. The CDR3 length is 13 residues. The CDR3 loop reads CASSPKDRGEQYF. The CDR3 nucleotides are TGTGCCAGCAGCCCTAAGGACAGGGGCGAGCAGTACTTC. Based on the CDR3 plus reference TRBV9 and TRBJ2-7, the full variable domain is DSGVTQTPKHLITATGQRVTLRCSPRSGDLSVYWYQQSLDQGLQFLIQYYNGEERAKGNILERFSAQQFPDLHSELNLSSLELGDSALYFCASSPKDRGEQYFGPGTRLTVT.

This clone has more than one count but fewer than ten. This sequence joins TRBV19 and TRBJ2-5; D not resolved. CDR1 and CDR2 from the germline V gene are LNHDA and SQIVND (reference sequence). The CDR3 has 16 residues. The V and J ends lost 4 bases and 2 bases respectively, with 17 bases between them. The CDR3 loop reads CASSREPTARQETQYF. In DNA form, the CDR3 reads TGTGCCAGTAGTAGAGAGCCGACTGCTCGACAAGAGACCCAGTACTTC.

The chain employs TRBV19 and TRBJ2-1; the D is unclear. This CDR3 has 17 residues. V lost 3 bases and J lost 0, with 15 bases in between. The germline gives CDR1 LNHDA, CDR2 SQIVND (reference sequence). CDR3 loop: CASSILSDRFSYNEQFF. CDR3 in DNA: TGTGCCAGTAGTATCCTATCTGACCGCTTCTCCTACAATGAGCAGTTCTTC.

This clone was detected only a few times. This rearrangement joins TRBV18 to TRBJ1-5, with D maybe TRBD1 (5 bases). V dropped 2 bases and J dropped 1 base, with 12 bases sitting between them. The CDR3 is made up of 16 amino acids. Germline V gene lookup returns CDR1 KGHSH and CDR2 LQKENI. CDR3 sequence reads: CASSPRKTDSNQPQHF. The DNA of the CDR3 is TGTGCCAGCTCACCAAGGAAGACAGACAGCAATCAGCCCCAGCATTTT.

This chain uses TRBV2 with TRBJ2-2; 10 bases align to TRBD2. There are 15 residues in the CDR3. V gave up 5 bases and J gave up 5 bases; unmatched junction bases: 5. Germline V gives CDR1 SNHLY, CDR2 FYNNEI. The CDR3 reads CASSPGLAETGELFF. Here the CDR3 DNA reads TGTGCCAGCAGTCCCGGACTAGCGGAAACCGGGGAGCTGTTTTTT.

This clone was seen a few times. The rearrangement links TRBV7-8 to TRBJ2-1; no clear D gene. Germline CDR1 SGHVS, CDR2 FQNEAQ. V lost 4 bases and J lost 8, with 9 bases in between. The CDR3 sequence is 12 residues long. In DNA form, the CDR3 reads TGTGCCAGCAGCTCACATGGTTATGAGCAGTTCTTC. As protein: CASSSHGYEQFF.

This clone was detected a few times. The chain combines TRBV30 with TRBJ2-3, with 7 bases lining up with TRBD1. Trimming removed 4 bases from V and 3 bases from J; junction bases left unmatched: 1. The CDR3 is 12 amino acids. Germline CDR1 GTSNPN, CDR2 SVGIG (reference sequence). CDR3 loop: CAWKGQTDTQYF. DNA of the CDR3: TGTGCCTGGAAGGGACAGACAGATACGCAGTATTTT.

The rearrangement links TRBV25-1 to TRBJ1-1; no definite D call. This CDR3 comprises 14 residues. V lost 4 bases, J lost 5 bases, and 14 bases lay in between. Germline V gives CDR1 MGHDK, CDR2 SYGVNS. The CDR3 coding sequence is TGTGCCAGCAGTGGGGTTGGGGTTCAAACTGAAGCTTTCTTT. It yields the protein CASSGVGVQTEAFF.

This clone came up many times. This sequence joins TRBV12-2 and TRBJ2-1. TRBV12-2 is shown as a pseudogene. The CDR3 is made up of 15 amino acids. The CDR3 bases are TGTGCAAGTCGCTTAGAGCTAGTTAGTAGGGATGAGCAGTTCTTC. Translating it yields CASRLELVSRDEQFF.

This clone was observed a few times. V gene TRBV11-1 combines with J gene TRBJ2-5, with unresolved D. V was trimmed by 0 bases and J by 5 bases, leaving 7 bases between them. Germline V gives CDR1 SGHAT, CDR2 FQDESV (reference sequence). This CDR3 is built from 13 residues. CDR3 region: CASSLAFGETQYF. Written as DNA, the CDR3 is TGTGCCAGCAGCTTAGCCTTCGGGGAGACCCAGTACTTC.

V gene TRBV5-5 combines with J gene TRBJ1-4; D is undetermined. The V gene lost 2 bases and the J gene lost 3 bases, with 8 bases spanning the gap. The germline CDR1 and CDR2 sequences are SGHKS and YYEKEE (reference sequence). CDR3 length: 14 amino acids. The CDR3 DNA reads as TGTGCCAGCAGCTTTGAGACGGCTAATGAAAAACTGTTTTTT. It yields the protein CASSFETANEKLFF.

This clone was seen more than once but under ten times. The chain links TRBV2 to TRBJ2-3; a weak D match, TRBD2 (6 bases). Looked up from germline, CDR1 is SNHLY and CDR2 is FYNNEI. V gave up 6 bases and J gave up 7 bases, with 17 bases separating them. The length of the CDR3 is 14 residues. CDR3 region: CASRGGPSTNTQYF. CDR3 coding DNA: TGTGCCAGCAGGGGGGGTCCTAGCACGAATACGCAGTATTTT.

A remark on this clone: Other DNA sequences in this specimen translate into the identical CDR3. The chain is built from TRBV11-2 and TRBJ1-1; D is uncertain. Germline V CDR1 and CDR2: SGHAT, FQNNGV. The CDR3 is made up of 15 amino acids. The V end was cut by 5 bases, the J end by 3 bases, with 16 bases between. The CDR3 reads CASSTRPGSDTEAFF. CDR3 nucleotide sequence: TGTGCCAGCAGCACCCGCCCCGGTTCGGACACTGAAGCTTTCTTT. Complete variable domain (other parts from reference TRBV11-2 and TRBJ1-1): EAGVAQSPRYKIIEKRQSVAFWCNPISGHATLYWYQQILGQGPKLLIQFQNNGVVDDSQLPKDRFSAERLKGVDSTLKIQPAKLEDSAVYLCASSTRPGSDTEAFFGQGTRLTVV.

This sequence joins TRBV29-1 and TRBJ1-4; TRBD1 is a possible D gene (6 bases). This CDR3 region has 15 residues. Germline V lookup: CDR1 SQVTM, CDR2 ANQGSEA. Trimming left V 0 bases short and J 5 bases short, with 13 bases between. DNA for the CDR3: TGCAGCGTTGAAGATAGACAGGTGGGAAATGAAAAACTGTTTTTT. It translates to CSVEDRQVGNEKLFF.

This clone was detected a few times. This rearrangement joins TRBV6-5 to TRBJ1-1; no clear D. V was cut by 5 bases and J by 10 bases, with 11 bases left in between. The V gene's germline CDR1 is MNHEY and CDR2 SVGAGI. The CDR3 covers 11 residues. The CDR3 DNA reads TGTGCCAGCAGTAAAAACTACGGAGCTTTCTTT. Translation gives CASSKNYGAFF.

This clone showed up just a few times. This rearrangement joins TRBV7-2 to TRBJ1-2; unclear D gene. Germline V CDR1 and CDR2: SGHTA, FQGNSA. CDR3 length: 12 amino acids. Between the trimmed V and J ends, which lost 5 bases and 0 bases, there was a span of 4 bases. The CDR3 region is CASSTTNYGYTF. DNA of the CDR3: TGTGCCAGCAGCACTACTAACTATGGCTACACCTTC.

The chain uses TRBV9 and TRBJ2-2; tentatively, D is TRBD2 (7 bases). The CDR3 runs to 16 residues. The V gene lost 7 bases and the J gene lost 0 bases, with 16 bases spanning the gap. CDR1 and CDR2 (germline): SGDLS, YYNGEE. CDR3 residues: CASAAGAHTNTGELFF. CDR3 nucleotides: TGTGCCAGCGCGGCGGGGGCCCATACGAACACCGGGGAGCTGTTTTTT.

The rearrangement uses TRBV11-3 and TRBJ2-3; a possible D gene is TRBD2 (6 bases). The CDR3 is made up of 14 amino acids. CDR1 SGHNT and CDR2 YENEEA come from the germline V gene. V dropped 3 bases and J dropped 5 bases, with 12 bases sitting between them. CDR3 coding DNA: TGTGCCAGCAGCTTCGGAGGGTCCCGAGATACGCAGTATTTT. The encoded protein is CASSFGGSRDTQYF.